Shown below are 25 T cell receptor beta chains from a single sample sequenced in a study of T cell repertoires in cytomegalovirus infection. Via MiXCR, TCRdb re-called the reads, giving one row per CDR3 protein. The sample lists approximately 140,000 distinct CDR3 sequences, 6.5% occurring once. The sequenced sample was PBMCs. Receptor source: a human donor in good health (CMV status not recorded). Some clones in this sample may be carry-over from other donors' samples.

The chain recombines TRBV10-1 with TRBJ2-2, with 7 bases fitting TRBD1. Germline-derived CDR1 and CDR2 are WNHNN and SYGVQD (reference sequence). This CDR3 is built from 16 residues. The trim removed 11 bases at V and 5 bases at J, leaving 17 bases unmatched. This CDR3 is CAGRSPGQMMTGELFF. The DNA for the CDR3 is TGCGCCGGAAGATCACCGGGACAGATGATGACCGGGGAGCTGTTTTTT.

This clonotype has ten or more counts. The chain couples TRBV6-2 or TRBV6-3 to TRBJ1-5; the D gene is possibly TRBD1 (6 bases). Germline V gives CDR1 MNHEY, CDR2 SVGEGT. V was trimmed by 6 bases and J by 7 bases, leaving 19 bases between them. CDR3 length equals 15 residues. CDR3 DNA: TGTGCCAGCAGCCAATTTGGGGGGGCGTTCCAGCCCCAGCATTTT. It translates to CASSQFGGAFQPQHF.

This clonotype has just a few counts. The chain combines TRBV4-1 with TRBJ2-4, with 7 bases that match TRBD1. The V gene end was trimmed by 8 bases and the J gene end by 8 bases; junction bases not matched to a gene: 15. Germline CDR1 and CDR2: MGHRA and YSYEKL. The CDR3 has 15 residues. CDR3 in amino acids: CASPPKRTGRDIQYF. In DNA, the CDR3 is TGCGCCAGCCCCCCTAAACGGACAGGCAGAGACATTCAGTACTTC.

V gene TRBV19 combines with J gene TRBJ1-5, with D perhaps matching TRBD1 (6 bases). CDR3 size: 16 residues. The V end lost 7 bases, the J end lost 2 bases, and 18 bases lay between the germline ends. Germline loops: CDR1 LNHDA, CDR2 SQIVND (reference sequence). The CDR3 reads CASTVKGGIGNQPQHF. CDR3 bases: TGTGCCAGTACCGTCAAGGGGGGGATCGGCAATCAGCCCCAGCATTTT.

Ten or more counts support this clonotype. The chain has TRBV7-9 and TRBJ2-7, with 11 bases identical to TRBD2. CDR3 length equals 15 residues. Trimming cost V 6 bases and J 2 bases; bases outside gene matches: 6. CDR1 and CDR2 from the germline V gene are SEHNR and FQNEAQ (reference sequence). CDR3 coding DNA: TGTGCCAGCAGACAAGGGACTAGCGGCCCCTACGAGCAGTACTTC. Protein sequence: CASRQGTSGPYEQYF.

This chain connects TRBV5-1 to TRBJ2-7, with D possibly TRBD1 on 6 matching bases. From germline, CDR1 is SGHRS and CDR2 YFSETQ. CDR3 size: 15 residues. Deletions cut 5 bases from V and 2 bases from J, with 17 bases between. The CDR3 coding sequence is TGCGCCAGCAGTACCTGGACAGCCAGGGCCTACGAGCAGTACTTC. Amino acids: CASSTWTARAYEQYF.

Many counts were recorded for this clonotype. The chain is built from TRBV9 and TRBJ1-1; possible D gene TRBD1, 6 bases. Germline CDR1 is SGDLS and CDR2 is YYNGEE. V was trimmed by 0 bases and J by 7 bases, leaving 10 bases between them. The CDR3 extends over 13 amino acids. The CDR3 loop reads CASSVAGGGEAFF. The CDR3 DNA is TGTGCCAGCAGCGTAGCCGGGGGCGGTGAAGCTTTCTTT.

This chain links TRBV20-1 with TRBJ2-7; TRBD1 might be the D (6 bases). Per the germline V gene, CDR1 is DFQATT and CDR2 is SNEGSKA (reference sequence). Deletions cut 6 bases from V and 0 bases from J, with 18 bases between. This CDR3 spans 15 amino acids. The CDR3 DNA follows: TGCAGTGCAAAACCTCTGCGACAGGTCTCCTACGAGCAGTACTTC. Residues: CSAKPLRQVSYEQYF.

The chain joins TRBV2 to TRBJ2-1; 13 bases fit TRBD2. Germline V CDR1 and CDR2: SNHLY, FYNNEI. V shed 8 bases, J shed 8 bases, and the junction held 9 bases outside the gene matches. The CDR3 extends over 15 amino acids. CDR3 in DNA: TGTGCCAGCCGAAGGACTAGCGGGGGTGGATATGAGCAGTTCTTC. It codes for CASRRTSGGGYEQFF.

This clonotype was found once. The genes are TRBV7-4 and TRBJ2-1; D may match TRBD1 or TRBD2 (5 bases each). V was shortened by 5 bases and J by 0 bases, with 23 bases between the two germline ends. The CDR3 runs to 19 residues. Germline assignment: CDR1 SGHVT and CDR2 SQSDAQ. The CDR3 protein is CASSLRPGSEGSSYNEQFF. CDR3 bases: TGTGCCAGCAGCCTCCGTCCGGGTAGCGAGGGGAGCTCCTACAATGAGCAGTTCTTC.

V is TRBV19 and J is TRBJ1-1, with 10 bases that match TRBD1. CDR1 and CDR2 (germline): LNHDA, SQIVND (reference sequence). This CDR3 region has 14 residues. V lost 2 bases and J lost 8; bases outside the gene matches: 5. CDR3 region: CASSIPGQGDEAFF. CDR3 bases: TGTGCCAGTAGTATACCCGGACAGGGGGACGAAGCTTTCTTT.

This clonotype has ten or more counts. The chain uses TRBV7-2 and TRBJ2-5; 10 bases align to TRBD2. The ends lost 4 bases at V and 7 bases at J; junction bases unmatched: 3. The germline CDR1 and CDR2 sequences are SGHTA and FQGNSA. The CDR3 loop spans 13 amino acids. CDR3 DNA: TGTGCCAGCAGCTCAAGCGGGGGGGCGACCCAGTACTTC. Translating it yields CASSSSGGATQYF.

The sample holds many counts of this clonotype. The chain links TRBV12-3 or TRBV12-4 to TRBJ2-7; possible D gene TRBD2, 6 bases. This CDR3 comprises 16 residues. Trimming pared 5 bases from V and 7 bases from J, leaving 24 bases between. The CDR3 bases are TGTGCCAGCAGTCCCAACGGGGGTGGCAGATGGTCGGAGCAGTACTTC. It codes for CASSPNGGGRWSEQYF.

CDR3: CASSLEAENTEAFF. The CDR3 nucleotides read TGTGCCAGCAGCTTAGAGGCAGAGAACACTGAAGCTTTCTTT. This chain links TRBV7-2 with TRBJ1-1; D is unresolved. The CDR3 runs to 14 residues. V shed 1 base and J shed 1 base, with 7 bases lying between them. Germline CDR1 is SGHTA and CDR2 is FQGNSA.

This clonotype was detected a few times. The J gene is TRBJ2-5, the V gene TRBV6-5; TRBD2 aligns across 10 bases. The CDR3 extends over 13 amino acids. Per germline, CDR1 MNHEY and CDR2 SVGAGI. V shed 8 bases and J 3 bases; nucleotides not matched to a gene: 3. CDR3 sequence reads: CASRSGGEETQYF. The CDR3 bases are TGTGCCAGCCGCAGCGGGGGGGAAGAGACCCAGTACTTC.

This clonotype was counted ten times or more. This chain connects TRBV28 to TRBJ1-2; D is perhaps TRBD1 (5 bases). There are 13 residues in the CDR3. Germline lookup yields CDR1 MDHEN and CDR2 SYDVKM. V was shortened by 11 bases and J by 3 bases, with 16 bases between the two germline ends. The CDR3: CAYGRGSDYGYTF. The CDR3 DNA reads TGTGCCTATGGGAGGGGTTCAGACTATGGCTACACCTTC.

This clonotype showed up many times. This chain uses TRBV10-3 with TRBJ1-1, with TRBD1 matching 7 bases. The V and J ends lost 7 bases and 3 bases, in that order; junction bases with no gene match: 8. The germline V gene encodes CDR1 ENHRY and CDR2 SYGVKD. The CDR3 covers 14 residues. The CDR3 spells CAIMLRDRDTEAFF. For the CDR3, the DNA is TGTGCCATCATGCTCCGAGACAGGGACACTGAAGCTTTCTTT.

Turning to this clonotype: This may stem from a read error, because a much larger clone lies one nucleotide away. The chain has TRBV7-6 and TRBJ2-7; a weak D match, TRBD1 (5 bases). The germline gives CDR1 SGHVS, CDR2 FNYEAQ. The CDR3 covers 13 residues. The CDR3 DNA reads TGTGCCAGCGGCTTTAGACAGTACTACGAGCAGTACTTC. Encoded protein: CASGFRQYYEQYF.

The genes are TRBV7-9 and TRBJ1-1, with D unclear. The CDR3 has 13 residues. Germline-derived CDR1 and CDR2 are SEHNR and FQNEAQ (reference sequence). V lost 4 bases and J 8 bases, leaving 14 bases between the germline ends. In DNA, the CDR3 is TGTGCCAGCAGCTCCGTTAAACTCGGGGAAGCTTTCTTT. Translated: CASSSVKLGEAFF. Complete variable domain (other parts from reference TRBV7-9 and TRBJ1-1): DTGVSQNPRHKITKRGQNVTFRCDPISEHNRLYWYRQTLGQGPEFLTYFQNEAQLEKSRLLSDRFSAERPKGSFSTLEIQRTEQGDSAMYLCASSSVKLGEAFFGQGTRLTVV.

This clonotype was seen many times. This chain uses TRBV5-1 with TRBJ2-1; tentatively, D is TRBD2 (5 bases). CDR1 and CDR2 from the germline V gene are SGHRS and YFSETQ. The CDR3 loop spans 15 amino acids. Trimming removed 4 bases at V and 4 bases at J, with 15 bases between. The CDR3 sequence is CASSPRVGEYNEQFF. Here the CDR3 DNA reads TGCGCCAGCAGCCCGCGGGTTGGCGAATACAATGAGCAGTTCTTC. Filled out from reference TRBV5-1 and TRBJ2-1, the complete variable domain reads KAGVTQTPRYLIKTRGQQVTLSCSPISGHRSVSWYQQTPGQGLQFLFEYFSETQRNKGNFPGRFSGRQFSNSRSEMNVSTLELGDSALYLCASSPRVGEYNEQFFGPGTRLTVL.

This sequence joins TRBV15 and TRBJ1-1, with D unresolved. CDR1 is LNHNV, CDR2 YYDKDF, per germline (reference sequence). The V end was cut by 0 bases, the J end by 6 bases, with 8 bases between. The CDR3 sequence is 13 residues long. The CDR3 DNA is TGTGCCACCAGCAGAGACAAGGTCGCTGAAGCTTTCTTT. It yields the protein CATSRDKVAEAFF.

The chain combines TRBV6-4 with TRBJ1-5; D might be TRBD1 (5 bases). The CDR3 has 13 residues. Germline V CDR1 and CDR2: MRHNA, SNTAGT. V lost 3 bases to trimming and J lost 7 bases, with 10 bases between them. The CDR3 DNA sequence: TGTGCCAGCAGTGAAGGGGTAGGGCAGCCCCAGCATTTT. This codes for CASSEGVGQPQHF.

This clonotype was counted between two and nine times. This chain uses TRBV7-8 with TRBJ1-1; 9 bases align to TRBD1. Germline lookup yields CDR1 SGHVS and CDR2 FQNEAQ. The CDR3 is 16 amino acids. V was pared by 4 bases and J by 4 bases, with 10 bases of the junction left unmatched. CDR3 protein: CASSYMDRGTGTEAFF. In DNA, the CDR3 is TGTGCCAGCAGCTATATGGACAGGGGAACGGGCACTGAAGCTTTCTTT.

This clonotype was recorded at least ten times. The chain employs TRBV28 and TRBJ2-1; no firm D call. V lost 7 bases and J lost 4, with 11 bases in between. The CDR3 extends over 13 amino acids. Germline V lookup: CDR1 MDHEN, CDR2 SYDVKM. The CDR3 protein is CASTPLGYNEQFF. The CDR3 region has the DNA TGTGCCAGCACCCCCCTGGGGTACAATGAGCAGTTCTTC.

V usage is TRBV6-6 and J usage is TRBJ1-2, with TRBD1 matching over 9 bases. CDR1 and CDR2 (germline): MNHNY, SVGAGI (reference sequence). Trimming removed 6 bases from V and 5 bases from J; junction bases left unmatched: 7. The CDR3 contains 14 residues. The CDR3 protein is CASRGQGGWYGYTF. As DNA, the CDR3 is TGTGCCAGCAGGGGACAGGGCGGATGGTATGGCTACACCTTC.